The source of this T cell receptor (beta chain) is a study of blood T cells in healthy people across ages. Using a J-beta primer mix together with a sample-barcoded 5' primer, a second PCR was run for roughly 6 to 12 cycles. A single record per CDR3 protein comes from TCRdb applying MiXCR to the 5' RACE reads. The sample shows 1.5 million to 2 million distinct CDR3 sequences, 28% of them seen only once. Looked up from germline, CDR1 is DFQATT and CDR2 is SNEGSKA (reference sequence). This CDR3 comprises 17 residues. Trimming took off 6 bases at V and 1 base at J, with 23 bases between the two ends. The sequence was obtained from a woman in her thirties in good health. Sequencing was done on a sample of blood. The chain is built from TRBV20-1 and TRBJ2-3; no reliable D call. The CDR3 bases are TGCAGTGCCCCCCCCGGAAAGGGCTTCTCTGGCACAGATACGCAGTATTTT. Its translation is CSAPPGKGFSGTDTQYF.